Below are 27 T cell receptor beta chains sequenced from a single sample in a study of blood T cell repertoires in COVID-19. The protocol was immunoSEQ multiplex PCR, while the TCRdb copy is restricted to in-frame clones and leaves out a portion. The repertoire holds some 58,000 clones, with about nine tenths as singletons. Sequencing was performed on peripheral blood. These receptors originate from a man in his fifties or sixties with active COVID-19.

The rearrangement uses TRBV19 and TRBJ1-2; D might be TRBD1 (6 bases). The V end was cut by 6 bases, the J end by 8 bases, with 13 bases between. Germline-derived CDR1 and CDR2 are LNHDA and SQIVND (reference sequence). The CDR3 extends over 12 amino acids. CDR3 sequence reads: CASRQGEGGYTF. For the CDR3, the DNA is TGTGCCAGTAGACAGGGAGAGGGCGGCTACACCTTC.

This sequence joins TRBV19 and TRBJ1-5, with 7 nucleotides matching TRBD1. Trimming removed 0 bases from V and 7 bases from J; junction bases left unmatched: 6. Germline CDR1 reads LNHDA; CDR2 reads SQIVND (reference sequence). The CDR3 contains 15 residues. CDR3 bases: TGTGCCAGTAGTATAGATGACAGGGATGGCCAGCCCCAGCATTTT. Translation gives CASSIDDRDGQPQHF.

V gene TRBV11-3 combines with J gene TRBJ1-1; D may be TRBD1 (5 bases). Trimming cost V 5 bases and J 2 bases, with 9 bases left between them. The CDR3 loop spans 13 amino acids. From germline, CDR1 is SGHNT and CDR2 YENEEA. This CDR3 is CASSERTNTEAFF. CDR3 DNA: TGTGCCAGCAGCGAGAGGACAAACACTGAAGCTTTCTTT.

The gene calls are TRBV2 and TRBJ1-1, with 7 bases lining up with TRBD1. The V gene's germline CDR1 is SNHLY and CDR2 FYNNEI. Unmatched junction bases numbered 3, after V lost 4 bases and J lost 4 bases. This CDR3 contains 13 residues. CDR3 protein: CASSGDRSTEAFF. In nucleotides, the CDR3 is TGTGCCAGCAGTGGGGACAGATCCACTGAAGCTTTCTTT. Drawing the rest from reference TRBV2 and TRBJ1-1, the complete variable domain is EPEVTQTPSHQVTQMGQEVILRCVPISNHLYFYWYRQILGQKVEFLVSFYNNEISEKSEIFDDQFSVERPDGSNFTLKIRSTKLEDSAMYFCASSGDRSTEAFFGQGTRLTVV.

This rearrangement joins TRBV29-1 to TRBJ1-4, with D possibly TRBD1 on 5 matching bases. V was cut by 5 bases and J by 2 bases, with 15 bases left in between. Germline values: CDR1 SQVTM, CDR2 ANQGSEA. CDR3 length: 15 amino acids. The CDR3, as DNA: TGCAGCGTTCTTCGGGGGGTGCGGACTAATGAAAAACTGTTTTTT. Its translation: CSVLRGVRTNEKLFF.

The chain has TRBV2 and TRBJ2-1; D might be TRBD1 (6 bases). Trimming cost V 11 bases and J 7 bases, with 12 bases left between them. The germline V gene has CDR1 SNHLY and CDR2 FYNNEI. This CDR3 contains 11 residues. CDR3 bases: TGTGCCGGGCCAGGGGCAAATGAGCAGTTCTTC. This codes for CAGPGANEQFF.

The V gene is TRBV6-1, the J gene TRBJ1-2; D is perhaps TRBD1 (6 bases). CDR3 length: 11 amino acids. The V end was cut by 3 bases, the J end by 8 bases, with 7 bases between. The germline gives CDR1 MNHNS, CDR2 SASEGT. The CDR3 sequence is CASSDGTGYTF. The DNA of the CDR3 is TGTGCCAGCAGTGATGGGACAGGCTACACCTTC.

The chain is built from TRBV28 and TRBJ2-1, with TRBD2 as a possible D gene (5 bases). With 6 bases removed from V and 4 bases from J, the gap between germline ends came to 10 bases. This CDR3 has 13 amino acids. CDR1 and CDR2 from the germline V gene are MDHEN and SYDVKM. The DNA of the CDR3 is TGTGCCAGCAGGGGTAGCGTTTACAATGAGCAGTTCTTC. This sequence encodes CASRGSVYNEQFF.

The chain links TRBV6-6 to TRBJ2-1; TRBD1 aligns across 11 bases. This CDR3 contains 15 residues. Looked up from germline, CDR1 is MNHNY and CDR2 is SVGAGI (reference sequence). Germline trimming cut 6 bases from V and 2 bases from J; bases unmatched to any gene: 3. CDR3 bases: TGTGCCAGCAGCCCGGGACAGGGGGCCTACAATGAGCAGTTCTTC. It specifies CASSPGQGAYNEQFF.

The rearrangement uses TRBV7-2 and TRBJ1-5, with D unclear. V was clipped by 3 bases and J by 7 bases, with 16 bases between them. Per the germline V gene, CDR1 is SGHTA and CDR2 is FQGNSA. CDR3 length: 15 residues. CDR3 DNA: TGTGCCAGCAGCTTTGACGGAGGACCGGGACAGCCCCAGCATTTT. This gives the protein CASSFDGGPGQPQHF.

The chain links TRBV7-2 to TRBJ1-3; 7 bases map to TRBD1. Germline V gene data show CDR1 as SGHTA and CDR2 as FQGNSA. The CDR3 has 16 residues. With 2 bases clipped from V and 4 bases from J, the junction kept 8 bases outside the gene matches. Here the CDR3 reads CASSLWGQNFGNTIYF. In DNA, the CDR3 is TGTGCCAGCAGCTTATGGGGACAGAACTTCGGAAACACCATATATTTT. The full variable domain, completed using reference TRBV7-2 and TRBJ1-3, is GAGVSQSPSNKVTEKGKDVELRCDPISGHTALYWYRQSLGQGLEFLIYFQGNSAPDKSGLPSDRFSAERTGGSVSTLTIQRTQQEDSAVYLCASSLWGQNFGNTIYFGEGSWLTVV.

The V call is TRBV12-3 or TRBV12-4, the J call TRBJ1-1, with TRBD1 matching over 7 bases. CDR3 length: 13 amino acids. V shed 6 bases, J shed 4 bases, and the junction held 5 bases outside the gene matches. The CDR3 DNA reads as TGTGCCAGCAGGGTGACAGGGTCCACTGAAGCTTTCTTT. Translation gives CASRVTGSTEAFF.

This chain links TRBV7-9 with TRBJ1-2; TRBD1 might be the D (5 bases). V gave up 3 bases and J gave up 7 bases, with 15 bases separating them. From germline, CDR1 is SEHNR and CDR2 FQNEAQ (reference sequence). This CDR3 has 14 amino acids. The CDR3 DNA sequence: TGTGCCAGCAGCTTCCCGTCGGGGGATCCTGGCTACACCTTC. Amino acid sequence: CASSFPSGDPGYTF.

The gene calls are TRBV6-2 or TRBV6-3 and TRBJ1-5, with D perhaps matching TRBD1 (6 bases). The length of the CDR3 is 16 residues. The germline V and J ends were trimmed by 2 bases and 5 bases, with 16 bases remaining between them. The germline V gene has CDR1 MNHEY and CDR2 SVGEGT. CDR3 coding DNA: TGTGCCAGCAGTTACAATCCGGCAGGGGCGGATCAGCCCCAGCATTTT. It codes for CASSYNPAGADQPQHF.

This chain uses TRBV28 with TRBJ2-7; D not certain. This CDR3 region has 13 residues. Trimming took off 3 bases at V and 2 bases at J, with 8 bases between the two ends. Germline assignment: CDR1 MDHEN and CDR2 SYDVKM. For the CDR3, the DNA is TGTGCCAGCAGTTTGACTGGAACCTACGAGCAGTACTTC. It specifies CASSLTGTYEQYF.

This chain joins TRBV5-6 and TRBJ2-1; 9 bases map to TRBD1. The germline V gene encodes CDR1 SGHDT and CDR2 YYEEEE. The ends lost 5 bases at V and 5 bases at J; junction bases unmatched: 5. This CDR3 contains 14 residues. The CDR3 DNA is TGTGCCAGCAGTTGGGACAGGGTGAACAATGAGCAGTTCTTC. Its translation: CASSWDRVNNEQFF.

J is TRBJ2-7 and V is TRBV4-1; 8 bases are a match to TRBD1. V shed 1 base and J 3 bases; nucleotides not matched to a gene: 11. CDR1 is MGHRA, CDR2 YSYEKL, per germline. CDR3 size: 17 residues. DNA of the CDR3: TGCGCCAGCAGCCAAGGCGGTAGGACAGGGAGTTACTACGAGCAGTACTTC. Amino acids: CASSQGGRTGSYYEQYF.

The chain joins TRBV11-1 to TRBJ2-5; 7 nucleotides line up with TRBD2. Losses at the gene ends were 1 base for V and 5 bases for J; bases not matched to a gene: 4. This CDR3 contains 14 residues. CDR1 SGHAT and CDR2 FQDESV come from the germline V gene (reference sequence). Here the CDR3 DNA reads TGTGCCAGCAGCTTAGGCTGGGAGGGGGAGACCCAGTACTTC. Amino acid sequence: CASSLGWEGETQYF.

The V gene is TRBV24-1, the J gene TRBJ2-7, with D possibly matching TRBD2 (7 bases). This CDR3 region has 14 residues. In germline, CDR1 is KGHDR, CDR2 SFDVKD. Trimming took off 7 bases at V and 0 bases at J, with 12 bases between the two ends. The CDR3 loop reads CATSRGANSYEQYF. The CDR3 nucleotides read TGTGCCACCAGCCGGGGGGCCAACTCCTACGAGCAGTACTTC.

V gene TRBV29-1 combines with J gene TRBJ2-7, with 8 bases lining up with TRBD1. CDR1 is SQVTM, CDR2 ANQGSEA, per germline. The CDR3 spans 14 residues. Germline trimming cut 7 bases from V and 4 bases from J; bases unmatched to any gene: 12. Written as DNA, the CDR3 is TGCAGCGCGTTACGCGGACAGGGTGGGTACGAGCAGTACTTC. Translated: CSALRGQGGYEQYF.

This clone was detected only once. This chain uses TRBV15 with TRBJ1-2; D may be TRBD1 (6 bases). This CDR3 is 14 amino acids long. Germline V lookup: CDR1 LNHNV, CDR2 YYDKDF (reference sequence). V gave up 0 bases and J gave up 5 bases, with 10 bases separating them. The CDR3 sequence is CATSRDRQGYGYTF. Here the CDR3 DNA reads TGTGCCACCAGCAGAGATCGGCAGGGGTATGGCTACACCTTC.

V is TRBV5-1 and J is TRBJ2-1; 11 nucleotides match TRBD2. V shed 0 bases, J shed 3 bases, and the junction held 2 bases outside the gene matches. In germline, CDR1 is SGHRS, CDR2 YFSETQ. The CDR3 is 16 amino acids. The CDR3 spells CASSLDLAGGYNEQFF. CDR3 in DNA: TGCGCCAGCAGCTTGGACCTAGCGGGAGGCTACAATGAGCAGTTCTTC.

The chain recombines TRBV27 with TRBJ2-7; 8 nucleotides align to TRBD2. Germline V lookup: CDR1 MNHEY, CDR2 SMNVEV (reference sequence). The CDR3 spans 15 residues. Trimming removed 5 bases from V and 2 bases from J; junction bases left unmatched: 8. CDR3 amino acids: CASSQGREVPYEQYF. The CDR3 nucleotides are TGTGCCAGCAGTCAAGGGCGGGAGGTTCCCTACGAGCAGTACTTC.

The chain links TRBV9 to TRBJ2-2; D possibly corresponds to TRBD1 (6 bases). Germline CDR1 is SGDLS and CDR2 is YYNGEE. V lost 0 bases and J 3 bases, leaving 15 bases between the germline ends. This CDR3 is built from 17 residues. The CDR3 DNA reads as TGTGCCAGCAGCGTAGGGTACAGGGATTCGTACACCGGGGAGCTGTTTTTT. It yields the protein CASSVGYRDSYTGELFF.

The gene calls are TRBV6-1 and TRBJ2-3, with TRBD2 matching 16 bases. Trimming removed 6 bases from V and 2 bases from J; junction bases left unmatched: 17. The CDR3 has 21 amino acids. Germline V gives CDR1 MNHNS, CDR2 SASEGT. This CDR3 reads CASRESRGLAGGLVLTDTQYF. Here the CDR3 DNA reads TGTGCCAGCAGAGAATCCCGGGGACTAGCGGGGGGGCTGGTTCTCACAGATACGCAGTATTTT.

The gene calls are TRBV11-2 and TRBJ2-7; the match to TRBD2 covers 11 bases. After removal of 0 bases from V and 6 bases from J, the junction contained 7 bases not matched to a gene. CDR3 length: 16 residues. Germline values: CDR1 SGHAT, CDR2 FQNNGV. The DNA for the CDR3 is TGTGCCAGCAGCTTAGATGGGGGACTAGCGGCTACCGAGCAGTACTTC. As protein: CASSLDGGLAATEQYF.

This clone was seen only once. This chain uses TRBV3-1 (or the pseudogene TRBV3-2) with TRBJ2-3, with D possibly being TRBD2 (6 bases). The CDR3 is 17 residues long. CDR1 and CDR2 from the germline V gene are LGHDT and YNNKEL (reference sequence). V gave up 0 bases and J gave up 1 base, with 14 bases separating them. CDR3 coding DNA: TGTGCCAGCAGCCAAGATAAACTAGCCAGGGGCACAGATACGCAGTATTTT. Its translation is CASSQDKLARGTDTQYF.